This T cell receptor beta chain originates from a study of T-cell memory formation after mild COVID-19. Overall study context: Among the donors, TCR clusters were largely specific to each donor.

Study conclusions and caveats: Of the contracting clones, CD4+ ones lay mainly in CM and EM, and CD8+ ones in EMRA. Clones shrinking from day 15 to 85 showed even CD4/CD8 mixes; later expanders tilted CD4+.

This clonotype was observed many times. Its antigen is undetermined. Constant-segment primers were used for 5'RACE, and the resulting TCR alpha and TCR beta cDNA libraries carried sample barcodes and UMIs. Using its own MiXCR run on the 5' RACE reads, TCRdb lists one record per CDR3 protein. Found here are a few hundred thousand distinct CDR3 sequences, about 20% of them singletons; the top ten hold under 25%. This receptor was taken from a man younger than 35 who had mild COVID-19 (a few samples of this study predate the infection). Cell type and time point are not known. The sample consisted of PBMCs or a T cell subset sorted from them (not recorded which).

The CDR3 DNA follows: TGCGCCAGCAGCATTGGGACAGGTTCAGATACGCAGTATTTT. Translating it yields CASSIGTGSDTQYF. This chain connects TRBV5-1 to TRBJ2-3, with 8 bases lining up with TRBD1. The CDR3 extends over 14 amino acids. The junction had 5 bases not matched to a gene; V was cut back by 4 bases and J by 4 bases. Germline CDR1 is SGHRS and CDR2 is YFSETQ.